A selection of T cell receptor beta chains follows, all from one sample in a study of T cell clonotyping in hematopoietic cell transplantation. The table came from immunoSEQ multiplex PCR; TCRdb's copy has only in-frame clones and leaves some out. This table holds over 25,000 clones, around 83% found once. The sample was peripheral blood mononuclear cells, taken before stem cell transplant. Receptors were obtained from a woman in her sixties or seventies with acute myeloid leukemia. Some clones in this sample may be carry-over from other donors' samples. Each CDR3 is given with its conserved first and last residue.

len	v_gene	CDR3aa
11	TRBV5-6	CASSASYEQYF
14	TRBV7-9	CASSQQGKAYEQYF
14	TRBV5-6	CASSVGQGNTEAFF
14	TRBV6-6	CASNFLRDTDTQYF
15	TRBV19	CASSTGRYSNQPQHF
13	TRBV15	CATSNDRAYEQYF
13	TRBV7-2	CASSLSSDQPQHF
14	TRBV7-2	CASSPTGDKETQYF
13	TRBV5-6	CASSPRGEYGYTF
15	TRBV7-2	CASSEQGAGRSPLHF
15	TRBV5-1	CASSPSGGFFEKLFF
15	TRBV14	CASSRDSPRTYEQYF
13	TRBV6-5	CASSQDLQETQYF
15	TRBV11-2	CASSLDRAAGNTIYF
16	TRBV7-3	CASSLVTSGGDNEQFF
12	TRBV5-1	CASSLPGNEQYF
14	TRBV9	CASSVGGGDYGYTF
12	TRBV14	CASSPPSRKQFF